The sequence of this T cell receptor (beta chain) was determined in a study of T cells in Graves' hyperthyroidism and ophthalmopathy. What was amplified from RNA transcripts were TCR beta CDR3 regions. An initial round of RT-PCR targeting the TCR CDR3 relied on the HTBI primer set. TCRdb re-analysed the multiplex PCR reads in MiXCR, keeping a single row per CDR3 protein. This repertoire shows approximately 400,000 distinct CDR3 sequences, around 13% found once; its top ten account for approximately 10%. In this sample, this clonotype turned up many times. Absence of ophthalmopathy progression within 18 months defined stable Graves' hyperthyroidism. Trimming took 5 bases from V and 4 from J, leaving 11 bases between them. The CDR3 length is 13 residues.

This receptor was taken from a woman aged 60 to 75 with Graves' hyperthyroidism. Input material: blood. The chain joins TRBV12-3 or TRBV12-4 to TRBJ2-5, with a possible D match to TRBD1 (5 bases). The CDR3 coding sequence is TGTGCCAGCAGTCACATCAGGGCAGAGACCCAGTACTTC. This translates into CASSHIRAETQYF.